The sequence of this T cell receptor beta chain was determined in a study of T cell changes during pregnancy in multiple sclerosis. Produced via immunoSEQ multiplex PCR; TCRdb's table is partial and in-frame only. The data contain 25,000 to 35,000 clones, 90% of them singletons. V lost 6 bases to trimming and J lost 4 bases; unmatched junction nucleotides: 8. Germline V gene data show CDR1 as SNHLY and CDR2 as FYNNEI. The CDR3 consists of 14 residues. The chain uses TRBV2 and TRBJ2-7; TRBD2 matches 8 bases. Here the sequenced sample was CD4+ T cells from peripheral blood mononuclear cells, taken in the second trimester of pregnancy. This TCR derives from a female donor in good health, enrolled as a control in a pregnancy study. Here the CDR3 DNA reads TGTGCCAGCAGGTGGAGCGGGAGTAGGTACGAGCAGTACTTC. It codes for CASRWSGSRYEQYF.